This T cell receptor beta chain came from a study of Ad26.COV2.S vaccination and SARS-CoV-2 variants. The study, taken as a whole, reports: Vaccine recipients had higher spike-specific TCR breadth than placebo recipients.

In regard to this clone: What it recognizes is unknown.

The germline V and J ends were trimmed by 0 bases and 2 bases, with 8 bases remaining between them. The CDR3 spans 16 residues. Germline-derived CDR1 and CDR2 are MNHEY and SVGEGT. The assay was immunoSEQ multiplex PCR, and TCRdb's table has in-frame clones only and misses some. The sample shows hundreds of thousands of clones, more than 80% of them seen only once. The treatment is: around 19 received Ad26.COV2.S at low or high dose, single or two shots; about 5 received placebo; per-sample allocation not given. The investigators took samples on day 63 after the first vaccine or placebo injection. This chain links TRBV6-2 or TRBV6-3 with TRBJ2-6; D is possibly TRBD2 (6 bases). This material consisted of peripheral blood, taken in a trial of Ad26.COV2.S vaccine versus placebo. This clonotype was obtained from a person aged 18-65 years who received the Ad26.COV2.S COVID-19 vaccine or a placebo. The CDR3 DNA reads TGTGCCAGCAGTTACTCGGGGGGACCTGGGGCCAACGTCCTGACTTTC. Translated, it gives CASSYSGGPGANVLTF.